The 30 T cell receptor beta chains given below trace back to one sample, sequenced in a study of shared clonotypes between healthy human individuals. Data came from immunoSEQ multiplex PCR; TCRdb stores just in-frame clones and leaves some out. Seen here are more than 550,000 clones, 55% to 80% observed once, and the top ten hold approximately 2%. The sample comprised memory CD4+ T cells sorted from blood. The subset here: CD45RA-negative fraction. These receptors were obtained from a woman aged 25 to 39 in good health.

This chain connects TRBV7-2 to TRBJ2-7; 8 bases agree with TRBD1. The CDR3 runs 14 residues. After removal of 6 bases from V and 1 base from J, the junction contained 5 bases not matched to a gene. Germline V gene lookup returns CDR1 SGHTA and CDR2 FQGNSA. In nucleotides, the CDR3 is TGTGCCAGCAGTTATAGACAGGGGTCCTACGAGCAGTACTTC. This gives the protein CASSYRQGSYEQYF.

CDR3 residues: CASSLALGEQFF. The DNA for the CDR3 is TGTGCCAGCAGCTTGGCCCTAGGTGAGCAGTTCTTC. The rearrangement uses TRBV5-6 and TRBJ2-1; D call uncertain. This CDR3 is built from 12 residues. The germline V gene has CDR1 SGHDT and CDR2 YYEEEE. Trimming removed 0 bases at V and 9 bases at J, with 7 bases between.

The rearrangement links TRBV5-1 to TRBJ2-2, with 9 bases fitting TRBD1. Germline V gives CDR1 SGHRS, CDR2 YFSETQ. The CDR3 sequence is 15 residues long. The V and J ends lost 7 bases and 3 bases, in that order; junction bases with no gene match: 7. CDR3 bases: TGCGCCAGCCGCGAAGGGGACAGGGACACCGGGGAGCTGTTTTTT. As protein: CASREGDRDTGELFF.

The chain carries TRBV25-1 and TRBJ2-1; D uncertain. The CDR3 is 13 amino acids. Germline values: CDR1 MGHDK, CDR2 SYGVNS. Trimming took 4 bases from V and 0 from J, leaving 4 bases between them. The CDR3 here is CASSGTSYNEQFF. The CDR3, as DNA: TGTGCCAGCAGTGGGACCTCCTACAATGAGCAGTTCTTC.

CDR3 residues: CASSLDRRAKNIQYF. The CDR3 region has the DNA TGTGCCAGCAGCCTGGACAGAAGGGCCAAAAACATTCAGTACTTC. This chain uses TRBV14 with TRBJ2-4, with D possibly matching TRBD1 (6 bases). Germline CDR1 is SGHDN and CDR2 is FVKESK. The CDR3 loop spans 15 amino acids. Trimming stripped 4 bases from V and 1 base from J, with 11 bases between. Using reference TRBV14 and TRBJ2-4 for the parts outside the CDR3, the full variable domain is EAGVTQFPSHSVIEKGQTVTLRCDPISGHDNLYWYRRVMGKEIKFLLHFVKESKQDESGMPNNRFLAERTGGTYSTLKVQPAELEDSGVYFCASSLDRRAKNIQYFGAGTRLSVL.

This clone was seen a handful of times. The chain joins TRBV5-1 to TRBJ2-2, with 7 positions matching TRBD1. The length of the CDR3 is 15 residues. From germline, CDR1 is SGHRS and CDR2 YFSETQ. With V trimmed by 4 bases and J by 5 bases, 8 bases remained unmatched. The CDR3 spells CASSPRQGRTGELFF. The DNA of the CDR3 is TGCGCCAGCAGCCCTAGACAGGGTCGAACCGGGGAGCTGTTTTTT.

V usage is TRBV28 and J usage is TRBJ2-7; D not certain. CDR3 length: 13 amino acids. Germline V gene lookup returns CDR1 MDHEN and CDR2 SYDVKM. The V gene lost 3 bases and the J gene lost 2 bases, with 8 bases spanning the gap. This chain's CDR3 is CASSFVQAYEQYF. CDR3 nucleotide sequence: TGTGCCAGCAGTTTCGTCCAGGCCTACGAGCAGTACTTC.

CDR3 sequence reads: CASNPLNEQFF. DNA for the CDR3: TGTGCCAGCAACCCCCTCAATGAGCAGTTCTTC. This chain links TRBV2 with TRBJ2-1; D call uncertain. The germline V and J ends were trimmed by 7 bases and 6 bases, with 7 bases remaining between them. Germline CDR1 reads SNHLY; CDR2 reads FYNNEI. The CDR3 extends over 11 amino acids.

The chain employs TRBV5-8 and TRBJ1-1; D unresolved. The germline V gene has CDR1 SGHTS and CDR2 YDEGEE. Trimming pared 2 bases from V and 3 bases from J, leaving 14 bases between. The CDR3 has 15 amino acids. In DNA, the CDR3 is TGTGCCAGCAGCTTAAGGGTTTCCCTCGACACTGAAGCTTTCTTT. Translating gives CASSLRVSLDTEAFF.

The V gene is TRBV7-2, the J gene TRBJ1-3; D unclear. The CDR3 totals 13 residues. V was pared by 5 bases and J by 4 bases, with 9 bases between. The V gene's germline CDR1 is SGHTA and CDR2 FQGNSA. CDR3 loop: CASSLTQGNTIYF. In nucleotides, the CDR3 is TGTGCCAGCAGCCTCACTCAAGGAAACACCATATATTTT.

V usage is TRBV7-2 and J usage is TRBJ1-2, with 7 bases matching TRBD1. Germline lookup yields CDR1 SGHTA and CDR2 FQGNSA. The trim removed 2 bases at V and 7 bases at J, leaving 10 bases unmatched. The CDR3 is 15 amino acids. Here the CDR3 DNA reads TGTGCCAGCAGCTTATTTGTGCAGGGGGGTGCTGGCTACACCTTC. This gives the protein CASSLFVQGGAGYTF.

J is TRBJ2-5 and V is TRBV5-4; TRBD2 aligns across 9 bases. Trimming removed 4 bases from V and 2 bases from J; junction bases left unmatched: 9. The CDR3 has 16 residues. Per the germline V gene, CDR1 is SGHNT and CDR2 is YYREEE (reference sequence). CDR3 loop: CASSNGRTSEQETQYF. The CDR3 DNA follows: TGTGCCAGCAGCAACGGTCGGACTAGCGAGCAAGAGACCCAGTACTTC.

The chain uses TRBV9 and TRBJ2-7; 7 bases agree with TRBD2. Germline CDR1 is SGDLS and CDR2 is YYNGEE. This CDR3 spans 16 amino acids. Trimming cost V 0 bases and J 4 bases; bases outside gene matches: 10. As DNA, the CDR3 is TGTGCCAGCAGCGTAGCTCCGTCTAGCGGCCCGTACGAGCAGTACTTC. As protein: CASSVAPSSGPYEQYF.

This clone was seen a few times. The rearrangement joins TRBV2 to TRBJ1-3, with 10 bases lining up with TRBD1. This CDR3 contains 15 residues. CDR1 SNHLY and CDR2 FYNNEI come from the germline V gene. The V and J ends lost 6 bases and 4 bases, in that order; junction bases with no gene match: 6. CDR3 in DNA: TGTGCCAGCAGCGAGGGACAGGGGTACGGAAACACCATATATTTT. Protein: CASSEGQGYGNTIYF.

This clone has only a few counts. Other nucleotide sequences in the sample specify the same CDR3. The chain is built from TRBV11-3 and TRBJ2-1; D is unclear. V lost 1 base and J 4 bases, leaving 8 bases between the germline ends. Per germline, CDR1 SGHNT and CDR2 YENEEA. The CDR3 covers 14 residues. In nucleotides, the CDR3 is TGTGCCAGCAGCTTAGCGGGTGGATACAATGAGCAGTTCTTC. Its protein product is CASSLAGGYNEQFF.

This clone was recorded a few times. The chain links TRBV7-8 to TRBJ2-1, with a tentative D call TRBD2 (7 bases). The CDR3 sequence is 17 residues long. V was shortened by 1 base and J by 13 bases, with 26 bases between the two germline ends. Per germline, CDR1 SGHVS and CDR2 FQNEAQ. The CDR3 DNA follows: TGTGCCAGCAGCTTAGGTATTTCGGGCGGGGGCTTACGGCCACAGTTCTTC. Translating gives CASSLGISGGGLRPQFF.

This sequence joins TRBV29-1 and TRBJ2-1, with D unresolved. In germline, CDR1 is SQVTM, CDR2 ANQGSEA. The V end lost 4 bases, the J end lost 2 bases, and 9 bases lay between the germline ends. This CDR3 region has 13 residues. CDR3 residues: CSVAPLAYNEQFF. In DNA form, the CDR3 reads TGCAGCGTTGCTCCCCTAGCCTACAATGAGCAGTTCTTC.

The table lists this clone with a count of one. The chain is built from TRBV21-1 and TRBJ1-5; the DNA was not used to check the table's D call, TRBD1. TRBV21-1 is listed as a pseudogene. CDR3 length: 18 residues. The CDR3 nucleotides read TGTGCCAGCAGCTTTCCCCCTGACAGAGGCCCTACCAATCAGCCCCAGCATTTT. It translates to CASSFPPDRGPTNQPQHF.

The chain joins TRBV30 to TRBJ1-5, with D tentatively TRBD1 (5 bases). CDR3 size: 17 residues. Per germline, CDR1 GTSNPN and CDR2 SVGIG (reference sequence). Deletions cut 3 bases from V and 0 bases from J, with 18 bases between. CDR3 DNA: TGTGCCTGGAGCTTGGGCCCGACAGTTCATAGCAATCAGCCCCAGCATTTT. It encodes CAWSLGPTVHSNQPQHF.

The chain uses TRBV2 and TRBJ2-7; TRBD1 aligns across 9 bases. There are 14 residues in the CDR3. V shed 3 bases and J 3 bases; nucleotides not matched to a gene: 3. Germline loops: CDR1 SNHLY, CDR2 FYNNEI. The CDR3 loop reads CASSDTGGLYEQYF. The DNA of the CDR3 is TGTGCCAGCAGTGATACAGGGGGCCTCTACGAGCAGTACTTC.

The chain couples TRBV10-2 to TRBJ2-7, with 12 nucleotides matching TRBD2. The CDR3 is made up of 14 amino acids. Germline assignment: CDR1 WSHSY and CDR2 SAAADI. Trimming cost V 5 bases and J 9 bases; bases outside gene matches: 8. CDR3 DNA sequence: TGCGCCAGCAGTCCGACTAGCGGGAGAACAGCGCAGTACTTC. It yields the protein CASSPTSGRTAQYF.

A note on this clone: The same CDR3 arises from other DNA sequences in this sample as well. The chain employs TRBV7-8 and TRBJ2-7, with 9 positions matching TRBD2. The V segment lost 6 bases and the J segment 1 base; nucleotides outside the gene matches: 7. The CDR3 totals 15 residues. Germline CDR1 reads SGHVS; CDR2 reads FQNEAQ. The CDR3 reads CASSAGLAGSYEQYF. The CDR3 bases are TGTGCCAGCAGTGCAGGGCTAGCGGGGTCCTACGAGCAGTACTTC. Together with reference TRBV7-8 and TRBJ2-7, the CDR3 gives the full variable domain: GAGVSQSPRYKVAKRGQDVALRCDPISGHVSLFWYQQALGQGPEFLTYFQNEAQLDKSGLPSDRFFAERPEGSVSTLKIQRTQQEDSAVYLCASSAGLAGSYEQYFGPGTRLTVT.

This clone was seen a single time. The chain links TRBV18 to TRBJ2-7; D tentatively fits TRBD1 or TRBD2 (5 bases each). V dropped 6 bases and J dropped 5 bases, with 17 bases sitting between them. Germline V gene sequence: CDR1 KGHSH, CDR2 LQKENI. CDR3 length: 14 residues. In DNA, the CDR3 is TGTGCCAGCTCTTCCCGGGACGGCCCGCACGAGCAGTACTTC. This codes for CASSSRDGPHEQYF.

V and J are TRBV7-9 and TRBJ2-5; D uncertain. The J call could be wrong; TRBJ2-7 is a better fit for the DNA end. The CDR3 totals 13 residues. Looked up from germline, CDR1 is SEHNR and CDR2 is FQNEAQ (reference sequence). The CDR3 spells CASSSKGPYEQYF. Written as DNA, the CDR3 is TGTGCCAGCAGCTCCAAGGGTCCCTACGAGCAGTACTTC.

The chain combines TRBV6-5 with TRBJ1-1; unclear D gene. The V end lost 10 bases, the J end lost 4 bases, and 10 bases lay between the germline ends. The CDR3 loop spans 11 amino acids. CDR1 is MNHEY and CDR2 is SVGAGI in the germline V gene. CDR3 nucleotides: TGTGCCACCGAAGGTCTCACTGAAGCTTTCTTT. This codes for CATEGLTEAFF.

As concerns this clone: Other DNA sequences in the sample encode the same CDR3. CDR3 DNA: TGCGCCAGCAGCTTGGAGGGGGCAGGCGGCTACACCTTC. This translates into CASSLEGAGGYTF. J is TRBJ1-2 and V is TRBV5-1; the match to TRBD1 covers 7 bases. This CDR3 comprises 13 residues. From germline, CDR1 is SGHRS and CDR2 YFSETQ. Unmatched junction bases numbered 4, after V lost 0 bases and J lost 8 bases.

This clone was counted between two and nine times. J is TRBJ2-1 and V is TRBV5-4; 9 nucleotides match TRBD2. From germline, CDR1 is SGHNT and CDR2 YYREEE (reference sequence). CDR3 size: 16 residues. The ends lost 0 bases at V and 6 bases at J; junction bases unmatched: 7. The DNA for the CDR3 is TGTGCCAGCAGCTTGGGGGCTAGCGGGACCTTCAATGAGCAGTTCTTC. This encodes CASSLGASGTFNEQFF.

The chain combines TRBV4-1 with TRBJ2-7, with 11 nucleotides matching TRBD2. The germline CDR1 and CDR2 sequences are MGHRA and YSYEKL. This CDR3 spans 17 amino acids. V was clipped by 0 bases and J by 3 bases; unmatched bases: 7. The DNA for the CDR3 is TGCGCCAGCAGCCAAGATCGGACTAGCGGGCGCCTCTACGAGCAGTACTTC. It encodes CASSQDRTSGRLYEQYF.

The chain's CDR3 is CASSLGVAADQPQHF. CDR3 bases: TGTGCCAGCAGCTTAGGGGTGGCAGCTGATCAGCCCCAGCATTTT. The chain has TRBV7-9 and TRBJ1-5; D gene ambiguous. Germline V lookup: CDR1 SEHNR, CDR2 FQNEAQ (reference sequence). V was trimmed by 1 base and J by 5 bases, leaving 12 bases between them. CDR3 length: 15 amino acids. Variable domain in full (rest from reference TRBV7-9 and TRBJ1-5): DTGVSQNPRHKITKRGQNVTFRCDPISEHNRLYWYRQTLGQGPEFLTYFQNEAQLEKSRLLSDRFSAERPKGSFSTLEIQRTEQGDSAMYLCASSLGVAADQPQHFGDGTRLSIL.

This clone came up a few times. V is TRBV19 and J is TRBJ1-1; D not certain. The CDR3 has 13 amino acids. Trimming stripped 6 bases from V and 3 bases from J, with 11 bases between. Germline V gene sequence: CDR1 LNHDA, CDR2 SQIVND (reference sequence). As DNA, the CDR3 is TGTGCCAGTAGCCGAAAGAGGGACACTGAAGCTTTCTTT. Translated: CASSRKRDTEAFF.